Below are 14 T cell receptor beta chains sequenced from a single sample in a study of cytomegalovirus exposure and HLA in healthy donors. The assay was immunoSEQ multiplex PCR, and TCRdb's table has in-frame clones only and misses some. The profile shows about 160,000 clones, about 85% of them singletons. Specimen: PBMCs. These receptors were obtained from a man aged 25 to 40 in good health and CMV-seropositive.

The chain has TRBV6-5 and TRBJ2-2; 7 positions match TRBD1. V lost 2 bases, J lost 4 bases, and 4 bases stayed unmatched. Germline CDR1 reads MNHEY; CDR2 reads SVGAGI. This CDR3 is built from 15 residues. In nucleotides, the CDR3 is TGTGCCAGCAGTTACGGGACAGCGATCACCGGGGAGCTGTTTTTT. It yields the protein CASSYGTAITGELFF.

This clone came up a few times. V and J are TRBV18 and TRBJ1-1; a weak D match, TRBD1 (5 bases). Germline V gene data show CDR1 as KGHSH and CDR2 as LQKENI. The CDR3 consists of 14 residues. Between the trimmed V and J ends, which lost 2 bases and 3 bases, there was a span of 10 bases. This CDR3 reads CASSPGGLDTEAFF. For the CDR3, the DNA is TGTGCCAGCTCACCAGGGGGGTTGGACACTGAAGCTTTCTTT.

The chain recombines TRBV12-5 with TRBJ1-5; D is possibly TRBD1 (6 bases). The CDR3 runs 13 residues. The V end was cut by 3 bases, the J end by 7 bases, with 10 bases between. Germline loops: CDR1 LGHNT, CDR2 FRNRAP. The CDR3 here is CASGFGQQQPQHF. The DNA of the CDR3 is TGTGCTAGTGGTTTCGGACAGCAACAGCCCCAGCATTTT.

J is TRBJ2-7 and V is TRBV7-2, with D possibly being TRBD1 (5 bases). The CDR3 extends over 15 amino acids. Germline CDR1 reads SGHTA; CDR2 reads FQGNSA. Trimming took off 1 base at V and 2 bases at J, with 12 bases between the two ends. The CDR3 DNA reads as TGTGCCAGCAGCTTAGGGTTGACAGCCACCTACGAGCAGTACTTC. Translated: CASSLGLTATYEQYF.

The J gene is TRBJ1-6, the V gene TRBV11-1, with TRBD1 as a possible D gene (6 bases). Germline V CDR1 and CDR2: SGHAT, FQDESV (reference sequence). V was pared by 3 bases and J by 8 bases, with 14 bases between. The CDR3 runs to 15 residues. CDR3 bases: TGTGCCAGCAGCTTCAGGGACAAGGGATATTCACCCCTCCACTTT. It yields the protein CASSFRDKGYSPLHF.

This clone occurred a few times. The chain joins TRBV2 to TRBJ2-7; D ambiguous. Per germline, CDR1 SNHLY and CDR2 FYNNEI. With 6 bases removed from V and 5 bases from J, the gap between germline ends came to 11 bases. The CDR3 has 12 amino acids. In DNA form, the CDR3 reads TGTGCCAGCAGATTTTACAGAGACGAGCAGTACTTC. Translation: CASRFYRDEQYF.

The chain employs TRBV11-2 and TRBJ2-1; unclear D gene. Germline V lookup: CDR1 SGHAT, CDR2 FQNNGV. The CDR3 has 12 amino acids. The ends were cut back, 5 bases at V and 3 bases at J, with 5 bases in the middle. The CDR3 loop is CASSLRYNEQFF. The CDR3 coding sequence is TGTGCCAGCAGCCTTCGCTACAATGAGCAGTTCTTC.

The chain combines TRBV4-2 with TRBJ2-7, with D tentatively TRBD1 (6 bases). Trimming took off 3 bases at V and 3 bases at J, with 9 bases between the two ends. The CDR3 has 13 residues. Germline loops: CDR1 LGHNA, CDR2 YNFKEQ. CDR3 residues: CASSQTGGYEQYF. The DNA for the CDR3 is TGTGCCAGCAGCCAGACAGGAGGCTACGAGCAGTACTTC.

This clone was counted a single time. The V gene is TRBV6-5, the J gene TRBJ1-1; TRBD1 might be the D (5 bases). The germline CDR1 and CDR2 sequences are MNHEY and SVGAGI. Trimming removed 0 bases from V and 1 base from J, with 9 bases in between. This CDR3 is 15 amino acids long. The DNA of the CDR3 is TGTGCCAGCAGTTACTCTCCGGGGGGGAACACTGAAGCTTTCTTT. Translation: CASSYSPGGNTEAFF.

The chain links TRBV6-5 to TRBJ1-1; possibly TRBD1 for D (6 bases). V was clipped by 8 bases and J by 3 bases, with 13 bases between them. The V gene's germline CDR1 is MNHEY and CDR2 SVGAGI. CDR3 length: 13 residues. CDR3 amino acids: CASHPTGYTEAFF. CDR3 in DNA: TGTGCCAGCCACCCCACAGGGTACACTGAAGCTTTCTTT.

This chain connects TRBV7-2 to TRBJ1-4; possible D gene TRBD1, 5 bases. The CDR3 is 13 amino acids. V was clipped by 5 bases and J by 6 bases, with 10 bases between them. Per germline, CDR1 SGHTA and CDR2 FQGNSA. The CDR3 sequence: CASSRGGDEKLFF. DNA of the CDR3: TGTGCCAGCAGCCGGGGGGGGGATGAAAAACTGTTTTTT.

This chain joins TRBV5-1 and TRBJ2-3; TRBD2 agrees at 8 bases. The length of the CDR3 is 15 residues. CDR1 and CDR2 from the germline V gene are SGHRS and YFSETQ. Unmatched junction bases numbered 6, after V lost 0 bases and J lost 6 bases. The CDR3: CASSLDAGGGDTQYF. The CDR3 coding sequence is TGCGCCAGCAGCTTGGATGCGGGGGGTGGGGATACGCAGTATTTT.

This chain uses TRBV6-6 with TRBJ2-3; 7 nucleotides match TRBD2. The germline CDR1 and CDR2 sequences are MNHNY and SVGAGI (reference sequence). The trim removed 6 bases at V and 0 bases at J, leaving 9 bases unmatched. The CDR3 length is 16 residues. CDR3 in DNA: TGTGCCAGCAGCCCGGGGCGGGGGAGCAGCACAGATACGCAGTATTTT. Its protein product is CASSPGRGSSTDTQYF.

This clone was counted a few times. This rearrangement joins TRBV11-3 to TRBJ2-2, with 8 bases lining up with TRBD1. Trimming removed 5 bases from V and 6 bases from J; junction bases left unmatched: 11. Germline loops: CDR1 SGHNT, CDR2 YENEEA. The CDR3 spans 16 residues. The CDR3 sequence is CASSKRLRGQAGELFF. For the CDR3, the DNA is TGTGCCAGCAGCAAACGACTCAGGGGGCAAGCCGGGGAGCTGTTTTTT.